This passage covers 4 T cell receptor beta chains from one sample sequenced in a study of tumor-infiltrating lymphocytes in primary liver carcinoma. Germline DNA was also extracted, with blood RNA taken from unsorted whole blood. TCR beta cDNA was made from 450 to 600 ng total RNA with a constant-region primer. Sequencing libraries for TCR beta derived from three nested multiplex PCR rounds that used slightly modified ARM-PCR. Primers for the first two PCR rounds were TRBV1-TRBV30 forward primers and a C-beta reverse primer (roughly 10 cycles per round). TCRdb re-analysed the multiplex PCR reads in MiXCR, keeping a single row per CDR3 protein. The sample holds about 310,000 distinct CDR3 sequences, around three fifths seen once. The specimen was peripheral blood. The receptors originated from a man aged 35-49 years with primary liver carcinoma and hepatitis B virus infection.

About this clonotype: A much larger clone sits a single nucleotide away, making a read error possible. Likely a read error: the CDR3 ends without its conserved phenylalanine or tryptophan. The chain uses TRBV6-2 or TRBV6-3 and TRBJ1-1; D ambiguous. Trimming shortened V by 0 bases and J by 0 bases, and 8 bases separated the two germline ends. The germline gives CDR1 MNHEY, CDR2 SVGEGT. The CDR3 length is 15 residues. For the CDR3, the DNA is TGTGCCAGCAGTTACTCTATCGGGCTGAACACTGAAGCTTTCCTT. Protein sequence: CASSYSIGLNTEAFL.

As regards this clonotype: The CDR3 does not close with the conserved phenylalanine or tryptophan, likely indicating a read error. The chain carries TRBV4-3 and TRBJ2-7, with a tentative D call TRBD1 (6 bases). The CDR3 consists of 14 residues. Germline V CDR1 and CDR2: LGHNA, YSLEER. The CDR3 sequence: CASSPKDSTYEQYL. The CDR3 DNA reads TGCGCCAGCAGCCCCAAGGACAGCACCTACGAACAGTACCTC.

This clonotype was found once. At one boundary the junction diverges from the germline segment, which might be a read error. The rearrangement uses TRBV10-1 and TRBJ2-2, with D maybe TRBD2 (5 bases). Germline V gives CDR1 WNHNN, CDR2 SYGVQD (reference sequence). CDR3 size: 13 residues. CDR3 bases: TGCGCCAGCACCAAGGAGGTATTCGGGGTGCTGTTTTTT. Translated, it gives CASTKEVFGVLFF.

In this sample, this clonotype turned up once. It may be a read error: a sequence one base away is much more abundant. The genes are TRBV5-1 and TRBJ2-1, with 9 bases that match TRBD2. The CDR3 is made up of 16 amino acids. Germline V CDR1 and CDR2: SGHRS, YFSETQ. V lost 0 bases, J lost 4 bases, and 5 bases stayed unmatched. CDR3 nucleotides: TGCGCCAGCAGCTTGGTGGCTAGCGGGACTTACAATGAGCAGTTCTTC. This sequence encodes CASSLVASGTYNEQFF. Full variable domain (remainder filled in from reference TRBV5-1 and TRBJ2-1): KAGVTQTPRYLIKTRGQQVTLSCSPISGHRSVSWYQQTPGQGLQFLFEYFSETQRNKGNFPGRFSGRQFSNSRSEMNVSTLELGDSALYLCASSLVASGTYNEQFFGPGTRLTVL.